This TCR beta chain originates from a study of cytomegalovirus exposure and HLA in healthy donors. Sequencing was performed with immunoSEQ multiplex PCR; in TCRdb, only in-frame clones are kept and a portion is missing. The sample shows 110,000 to 150,000 clones, approximately 92% of them seen only once. V lost 2 bases to trimming and J lost 8 bases; unmatched junction nucleotides: 17. Germline values: CDR1 MNHNS, CDR2 SASEGT. The CDR3 contains 18 residues. The chain employs TRBV6-1 and TRBJ1-2; 10 bases map to TRBD1. The sequenced sample consisted of PBMCs. The TCR comes from a woman aged 18-35 years in good health and CMV-seropositive. CDR3 region: CASSEWGALRTGGWGYTF. DNA of the CDR3: TGTGCCAGCAGTGAATGGGGTGCGCTACGGACAGGGGGATGGGGCTACACCTTC.